This T cell receptor (beta chain) was obtained from a study of blood T cell repertoires in COVID-19. Per germline, CDR1 KGHDR and CDR2 SFDVKD. The CDR3 has 15 residues. The J segment lost 3 bases and the V segment lost 4 bases, leaving 4 bases of the junction unmatched. Some clones are missing from TCRdb's copy, which holds only in-frame ones; the method was immunoSEQ multiplex PCR. The data hold 320,000 or so clones, with 85% observed a single time. The chain employs TRBV24-1 and TRBJ2-2; 7 nucleotides line up with TRBD1. This receptor was identified in a woman in her 30s who had been exposed to COVID-19. Sequenced: PBMCs or T cells enriched from blood (not recorded which). The CDR3 spells CATSDPGQYTGELFF. The CDR3 DNA sequence: TGTGCCACCAGTGACCCGGGACAGTACACCGGGGAGCTGTTTTTT.